Listed here are 9 T cell receptor beta chains from one sample, sequenced in a study of cytomegalovirus exposure and HLA in healthy donors. Both 60 Vbeta primers and 13 Jbeta primers went into the PCR. Using immunoSEQ multiplex PCR, the repertoire was profiled, and TCRdb retains in-frame clones only, with some absent. The data show about 200,000 clones, roughly 79% seen once. Sequenced sample: PBMCs. These receptors originate from a man younger than 40 in good health and CMV-seronegative.

The chain employs TRBV10-2 and TRBJ2-5, with TRBD1 matching 10 bases. Looked up from germline, CDR1 is WSHSY and CDR2 is SAAADI. The CDR3 is 14 residues long. Trimming at V came to 5 bases and at J to 4 bases, leaving 4 bases not matched to a gene. CDR3 amino acids: CASSRDRGGETQYF. The DNA of the CDR3 is TGCGCCAGCAGTAGGGACAGGGGAGGAGAGACCCAGTACTTC.

This chain connects TRBV4-1 to TRBJ2-7, with 9 bases that match TRBD1. Germline CDR1 and CDR2: MGHRA and YSYEKL. J lost 4 bases, V lost 3 bases, and 4 bases had no gene match. CDR3 length: 14 residues. The CDR3 is CASSHPGQGYEQYF. The CDR3, as DNA: TGCGCCAGCAGCCACCCAGGACAGGGGTACGAGCAGTACTTC.

This rearrangement joins TRBV7-9 to TRBJ1-2; 7 bases align to TRBD1. Germline CDR1 reads SEHNR; CDR2 reads FQNEAQ (reference sequence). The V segment lost 5 bases and the J segment 6 bases; nucleotides outside the gene matches: 9. This CDR3 has 14 amino acids. Written as DNA, the CDR3 is TGTGCCAGCAGCAATCAGGGGGTTAGGGATGGCTACACCTTC. Residues: CASSNQGVRDGYTF.

The chain combines TRBV7-2 with TRBJ1-1; D is possibly TRBD1 (6 bases). Germline V lookup: CDR1 SGHTA, CDR2 FQGNSA. This CDR3 spans 13 amino acids. Trimming shortened V by 3 bases and J by 9 bases, and 14 bases separated the two germline ends. The CDR3 is CASSFSSTGKAFF. CDR3 sequence (DNA): TGTGCCAGCAGCTTCTCATCCACAGGGAAAGCTTTCTTT.

V gene TRBV7-3 combines with J gene TRBJ2-4, with 10 positions matching TRBD2. Germline CDR1 and CDR2: SGHTA and FQGTGA. Trimming removed 1 base from V and 0 bases from J; junction bases left unmatched: 3. The CDR3 contains 17 residues. This CDR3 is CASSLRAGGPAKNIQYF. In nucleotides, the CDR3 is TGTGCCAGCAGCTTAAGAGCGGGAGGGCCAGCCAAAAACATTCAGTACTTC. Looking up the rest from reference TRBV7-3 and TRBJ2-4 gives the full variable domain: GAGVSQTPSNKVTEKGKYVELRCDPISGHTALYWYRQSLGQGPEFLIYFQGTGAADDSGLPNDRFFAVRPEGSVSTLKIQRTERGDSAVYLCASSLRAGGPAKNIQYFGAGTRLSVL.

Note on this clone: Additional DNA sequences in this sample encode the identical CDR3. The V gene is TRBV7-3, the J gene TRBJ2-5; D may be TRBD2 (6 bases). The CDR3 is 14 amino acids. The germline CDR1 and CDR2 sequences are SGHTA and FQGTGA. The V end lost 0 bases, the J end lost 2 bases, and 7 bases lay between the germline ends. The CDR3 DNA follows: TGTGCCAGCAGCTTAACTGGGGGGCAAGAGACCCAGTACTTC. Its translation is CASSLTGGQETQYF.

J is TRBJ2-1 and V is TRBV27; 15 bases align to TRBD2. V dropped 5 bases and J dropped 7; count of bases not matched to a gene: 6. The germline gives CDR1 MNHEY, CDR2 SMNVEV (reference sequence). The CDR3 consists of 16 residues. The CDR3 spells CASSGWTSGRGNEQFF. CDR3 nucleotides: TGTGCCAGCAGTGGGTGGACTAGCGGGAGGGGGAATGAGCAGTTCTTC.

The rearrangement joins TRBV5-6 to TRBJ2-2; TRBD2 matches at 7 bases. Germline V gene sequence: CDR1 SGHDT, CDR2 YYEEEE. V dropped 3 bases and J dropped 7; count of bases not matched to a gene: 21. CDR3 length equals 19 residues. The CDR3 protein is CASSSRLARLALGGGELFF. DNA of the CDR3: TGTGCCAGCAGCTCGCGACTAGCTCGGTTGGCCCTTGGGGGCGGGGAGCTGTTTTTT.

The genes are TRBV7-2 and TRBJ1-2; 9 bases map to TRBD1. There are 15 residues in the CDR3. Germline V lookup: CDR1 SGHTA, CDR2 FQGNSA. J gave up 3 bases and V 4 bases, and 6 bases lay outside the gene matches. The CDR3 nucleotides are TGTGCCAGCAGCTCCCCACAGGGGGCCTACTATGGCTACACCTTC. Protein sequence: CASSSPQGAYYGYTF.